A selection of T cell receptor beta chains follows, all from one sample in a study of blood T cell repertoires in COVID-19. Generated by immunoSEQ multiplex PCR, the TCRdb table keeps only in-frame clones and is missing some. Found here are about 98,000 clones, around 75% of them singletons; the top ten hold around 22%. Sequencing input: peripheral blood. The source is a man between 65 and 80 years old with acute or convalescent COVID-19. Both conserved end residues are part of each CDR3. The D gene is left open where the match is weak.

CDR3aa | d_gene | j_gene | len | v_gene
CASSRDSYSNQPQHF | TRBD1 | TRBJ1-5 | 15 | TRBV6-5
CASSPGGGLLYEQYF | TRBD2 | TRBJ2-7 | 15 | TRBV18
CASSVAVGDTYEQYF | NA | TRBJ2-7 | 15 | TRBV9
CASKSGGPSNQPQHF | NA | TRBJ1-5 | 15 | TRBV28
CASTPLRTGDSQETQYF | NA | TRBJ2-5 | 17 | TRBV6-2/TRBV6-3
CASSQALAGAYEQYF | TRBD2 | TRBJ2-7 | 15 | TRBV4-2
CSASGWTGINYGYTF | TRBD1 | TRBJ1-2 | 15 | TRBV20-1
CASSETGRNQPQHF | NA | TRBJ1-5 | 14 | TRBV4-2
CAISVREGTEAFF | NA | TRBJ1-1 | 13 | TRBV10-3
CASTPDGGVGEKLFF | NA | TRBJ1-4 | 15 | TRBV5-1
CASSSQGQGGSYEQYF | TRBD1 | TRBJ2-7 | 16 | TRBV11-3
CASSVAGFNSPLHF | NA | TRBJ1-6 | 14 | TRBV9
CASSRVFGTGELFF | NA | TRBJ2-2 | 14 | TRBV6-6
CASSFLGLAGGNEQFF | TRBD2 | TRBJ2-1 | 16 | TRBV7-3
CAWGGFEKLFF | NA | TRBJ1-4 | 11 | TRBV30
CASSRTGQWTQYF | TRBD1 | TRBJ2-5 | 13 | TRBV12-3/TRBV12-4